Listed here are 3 T cell receptor beta chains from one sample, sequenced in a study of control samples from healthy donors and cancer patients. Generated by immunoSEQ multiplex PCR, the TCRdb table keeps only in-frame clones and is missing some. The data show roughly 24,000 clones, 75% to 85% seen once. The specimen sequenced was PBMCs. All receptors derive from a man aged 55 to 69 with colorectal cancer.

The J gene is TRBJ2-7, the V gene TRBV5-5; TRBD2 might be the D (5 bases). The CDR3 length is 13 residues. CDR1 is SGHKS, CDR2 YYEKEE, per germline (reference sequence). V was trimmed by 0 bases and J by 4 bases, leaving 8 bases between them. CDR3 nucleotides: TGTGCCAGCAGCTTGGCTGCGGGTTACGAGCAGTACTTC. Translating it yields CASSLAAGYEQYF.

The chain uses TRBV7-9 and TRBJ2-4, with unresolved D. The CDR3 loop spans 15 amino acids. CDR1 is SEHNR and CDR2 is FQNEAQ in the germline V gene (reference sequence). Between the trimmed V and J ends, which lost 1 base and 0 bases, there was a span of 7 bases. CDR3: CASSLGVVAKNIQYF. CDR3 nucleotide sequence: TGTGCCAGCAGCTTAGGTGTGGTAGCCAAAAACATTCAGTACTTC.

The rearrangement links TRBV7-6 to TRBJ1-6, with D hard to call. Germline assignment: CDR1 SGHVS and CDR2 FNYEAQ. The CDR3 totals 13 residues. V lost 1 base, J lost 10 bases, and 8 bases lay in between. The CDR3 is CASSLDTDSPLHF. CDR3 DNA sequence: TGTGCCAGCAGCTTAGACACAGACTCACCCCTCCACTTT.